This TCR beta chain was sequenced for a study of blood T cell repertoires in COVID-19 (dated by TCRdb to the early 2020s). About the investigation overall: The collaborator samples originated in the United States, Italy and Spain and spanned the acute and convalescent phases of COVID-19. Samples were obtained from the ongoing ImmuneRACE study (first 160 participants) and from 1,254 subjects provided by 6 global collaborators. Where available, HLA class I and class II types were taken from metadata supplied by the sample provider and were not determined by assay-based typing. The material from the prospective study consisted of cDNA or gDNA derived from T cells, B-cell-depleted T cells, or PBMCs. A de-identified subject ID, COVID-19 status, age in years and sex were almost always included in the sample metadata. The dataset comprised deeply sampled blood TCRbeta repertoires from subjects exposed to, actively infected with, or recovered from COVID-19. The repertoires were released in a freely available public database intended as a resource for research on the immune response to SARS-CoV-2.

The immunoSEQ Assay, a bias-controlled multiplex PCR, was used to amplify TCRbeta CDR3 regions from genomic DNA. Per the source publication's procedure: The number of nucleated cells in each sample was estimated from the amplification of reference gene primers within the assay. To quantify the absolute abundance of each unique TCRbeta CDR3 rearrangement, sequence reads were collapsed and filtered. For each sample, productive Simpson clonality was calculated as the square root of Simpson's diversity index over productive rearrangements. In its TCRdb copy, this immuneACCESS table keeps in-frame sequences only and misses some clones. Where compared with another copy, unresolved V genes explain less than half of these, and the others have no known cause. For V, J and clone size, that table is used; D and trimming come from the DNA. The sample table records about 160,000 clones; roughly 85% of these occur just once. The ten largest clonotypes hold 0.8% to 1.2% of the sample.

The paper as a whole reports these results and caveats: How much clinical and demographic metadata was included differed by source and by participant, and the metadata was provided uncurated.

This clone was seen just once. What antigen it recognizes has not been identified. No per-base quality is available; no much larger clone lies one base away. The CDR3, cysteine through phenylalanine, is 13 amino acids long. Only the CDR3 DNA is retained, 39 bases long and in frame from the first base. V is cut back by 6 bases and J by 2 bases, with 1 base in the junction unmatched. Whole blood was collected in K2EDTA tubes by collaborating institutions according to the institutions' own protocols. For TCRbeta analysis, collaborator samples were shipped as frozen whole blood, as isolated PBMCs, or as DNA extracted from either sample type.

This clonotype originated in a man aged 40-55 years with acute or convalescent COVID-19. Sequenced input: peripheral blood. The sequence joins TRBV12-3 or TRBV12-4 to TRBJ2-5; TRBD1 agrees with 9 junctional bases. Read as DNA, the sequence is TGTGCCAGCAGGGGGACAGGGCAAGAGACCCAGTACTTC. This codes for CASRGTGQETQYF.